Shown below are 8 T cell receptor beta chains from a single sample sequenced in a study of tumor and adjacent non-tumor tissue in lung cancer. Three rounds of nested PCR, following a modified ARM-PCR protocol, produced the TCRbeta library. MiXCR was run by TCRdb on the multiplex PCR reads, yielding one entry per CDR3 protein. The sample includes approximately 110,000 distinct CDR3 sequences, around 75% of them seen just once. This sample's RNA came from whole unsorted tissue. Sequencing was done on a sample of lung tumor tissue. Source of these receptors: an older woman with non-small cell lung cancer.

As to this clonotype: A much larger clone differs from this one at a single base, so this may be a read error. This chain uses TRBV6-6 with TRBJ1-3; D gene uncertain. This CDR3 has 15 amino acids. The germline CDR1 and CDR2 sequences are MNHNY and SVGAGI (reference sequence). DNA for the CDR3: TGTGCCAGCAGACCTGATTCGACCTCTGCAAACACCATATATTTT. It is translated as CASRPDSTSANTIYF.

This clonotype has a handful of counts. V gene TRBV29-1 combines with J gene TRBJ1-1; 8 bases agree with TRBD1. There are 15 residues in the CDR3. CDR1 is SQVTM and CDR2 is ANQGSEA in the germline V gene. V was clipped by 7 bases and J by 5 bases; unmatched bases: 15. The CDR3 DNA sequence: TGCAGCGCCGATCGGTTGGGACAGGATAGTACTGAAGCTTTCTTT. This codes for CSADRLGQDSTEAFF.

The rearrangement links TRBV28 to TRBJ2-5; no clear D. Trimming shortened V by 5 bases and J by 2 bases, and 15 bases separated the two germline ends. CDR3 size: 15 residues. Germline CDR1 and CDR2: MDHEN and SYDVKM. CDR3: CASSAVGLDQETQYF. CDR3 nucleotide sequence: TGTGCCAGCAGTGCCGTAGGGCTGGATCAAGAGACCCAGTACTTC.

Notes on this clonotype: The final CDR3 position lacks the conserved phenylalanine or tryptophan, pointing to a likely read error. This chain links TRBV4-3 with TRBJ1-4; D uncertain. The V and J ends lost 1 base and 7 bases respectively, with 16 bases between them. The CDR3 is 16 amino acids. The germline gives CDR1 LGHNA, CDR2 YSLEER. The CDR3 DNA sequence: TGCGCCAGCAGCCAAGCAGAAGGGATAGGGAGTGAAAAACTGTTTCTT. This encodes CASSQAEGIGSEKLFL.

The J gene is TRBJ2-1, the V gene TRBV12-3 or TRBV12-4; 11 positions match TRBD2. The CDR3 runs to 20 residues. V gave up 3 bases and J gave up 4 bases; unmatched junction bases: 17. The DNA for the CDR3 is TGTGCCAGCAGTTTTGGTCCCACTAGCGGGGGTGTCGGGGGATACAATGAGCAGTTCTTC. Encoded protein: CASSFGPTSGGVGGYNEQFF.

Of note for this clonotype: The junction departs from the called germline gene at one end, perhaps through a read error. The rearrangement uses TRBV20-1 and TRBJ2-7; 7 bases line up with TRBD1. The germline V gene encodes CDR1 DFQATT and CDR2 SNEGSKA (reference sequence). This CDR3 contains 12 residues. The DNA of the CDR3 is TGCAGTGCCAAGGGTACGTCCTCGGGACAGTATTTC. This gives the protein CSAKGTSSGQYF.

The chain's CDR3 is CDCGLELTSGSHNEQFF. The CDR3 DNA reads as TGTGACTGCGGCTTAGAGTTGACTAGCGGGAGTCACAATGAGCAGTTCTTC. The chain joins TRBV11-1 to TRBJ2-1; TRBD2 matches 12 bases. The CDR3 covers 17 residues. Germline V gene sequence: CDR1 SGHAT, CDR2 FQDESV (reference sequence). The full variable domain, completed using reference TRBV11-1 and TRBJ2-1, is EAEVAQSPRYKITEKSQAVAFWCDPISGHATLYWYRQILGQGPELLVQFQDESVVDDSQLPKDRFSAERLKGVDSTLKIQPAELGDSAMYLCDCGLELTSGSHNEQFFGPGTRLTVL.

Of note for this clonotype: Mismatch with germline at one junction end may stem from a read error. The chain is built from TRBV6-2 or TRBV6-3 and TRBJ2-7; unclear D gene. The CDR3 length is 15 residues. The V gene's germline CDR1 is MNHEY and CDR2 SVGEGT. CDR3 DNA sequence: TGTGCCATCAGTTACAGTAACGAACCGTCATACGAGCAGTACTTC. This gives the protein CAISYSNEPSYEQYF.